This T cell receptor (beta chain) was sequenced for a study of blood T cell repertoires in COVID-19. Trimming took 3 bases from V and 2 from J, leaving 9 bases between them. Germline assignment: CDR1 MDHEN and CDR2 SYDVKM. The length of the CDR3 is 14 residues. Sequencing used immunoSEQ multiplex PCR; TCRdb keeps in-frame clones, though not all of them. The table lists approximately 160,000 clones, about 85% of them singletons. The TCR originated in a man in his 70s who had recovered from COVID-19. The J gene is TRBJ2-3, the V gene TRBV28; TRBD2 is a possible D gene (6 bases). Material: peripheral blood. CDR3 sequence (DNA): TGTGCCAGCAGTTTCTGGACTAACACAGATACGCAGTATTTT. Its translation is CASSFWTNTDTQYF.